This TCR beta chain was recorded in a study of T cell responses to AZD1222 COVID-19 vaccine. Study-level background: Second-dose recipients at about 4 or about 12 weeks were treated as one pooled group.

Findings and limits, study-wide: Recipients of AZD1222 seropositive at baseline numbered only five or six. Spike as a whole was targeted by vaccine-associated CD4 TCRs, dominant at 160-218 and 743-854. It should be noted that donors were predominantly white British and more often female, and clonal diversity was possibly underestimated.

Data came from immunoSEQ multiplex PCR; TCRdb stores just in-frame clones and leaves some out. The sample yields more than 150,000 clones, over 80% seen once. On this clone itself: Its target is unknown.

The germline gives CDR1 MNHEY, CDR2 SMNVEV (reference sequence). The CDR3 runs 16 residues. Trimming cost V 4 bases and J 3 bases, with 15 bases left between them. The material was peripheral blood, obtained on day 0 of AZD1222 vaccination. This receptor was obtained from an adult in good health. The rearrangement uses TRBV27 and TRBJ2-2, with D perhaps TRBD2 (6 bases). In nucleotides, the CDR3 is TGTGCCAGCAGTTCTGAGGCGGGATTGTACACCGGGGAGCTGTTTTTT. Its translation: CASSSEAGLYTGELFF.